The 21 T cell receptor beta chains in this list originate from one sample, sequenced in a study of resident and recirculating memory T cells in vitiligo. Clones were sequenced by immunoSEQ multiplex PCR, and TCRdb holds only the in-frame ones, with some missing. The sample includes tens of thousands of clones, approximately 90% of them seen just once. The sequenced sample consisted of blood. The receptors stem from a male donor with vitiligo.

The chain combines TRBV27 with TRBJ2-5, with 7 bases lining up with TRBD2. The CDR3 is made up of 16 amino acids. Germline V gene lookup returns CDR1 MNHEY and CDR2 SMNVEV (reference sequence). V shed 2 bases and J 5 bases; nucleotides not matched to a gene: 11. The CDR3 DNA follows: TGTGCCAGCAGTTTAATAGCGGGCGGTCCGGTGGAGACCCAGTACTTC. It specifies CASSLIAGGPVETQYF.

The chain has TRBV5-6 and TRBJ1-1; the match to TRBD1 covers 7 bases. J lost 1 base, V lost 4 bases, and 16 bases had no gene match. Per germline, CDR1 SGHDT and CDR2 YYEEEE. The CDR3 sequence is 18 residues long. The CDR3 sequence is CASSPMTRGFGRNTEAFF. DNA of the CDR3: TGTGCCAGCAGCCCCATGACCAGGGGGTTTGGGAGGAACACTGAAGCTTTCTTT.

The chain is built from TRBV7-8 and TRBJ1-5; 7 bases are shared with TRBD1. The germline V gene has CDR1 SGHVS and CDR2 FQNEAQ. J gave up 3 bases and V 3 bases, and 8 bases lay outside the gene matches. This CDR3 has 16 residues. The CDR3 DNA follows: TGTGCCAGCAGCTTGGGGGACAGTCGGATCAATCAGCCCCAGCATTTT. This translates into CASSLGDSRINQPQHF.

This chain uses TRBV6-5 with TRBJ1-2, with a possible D match to TRBD1 (6 bases). Germline V gene data show CDR1 as MNHEY and CDR2 as SVGAGI. This CDR3 has 13 residues. V gave up 0 bases and J gave up 8 bases, with 10 bases separating them. CDR3 sequence (DNA): TGTGCCAGCAGTTACTCTGGGGGCGGCGGCTACACCTTC. Translating it yields CASSYSGGGGYTF.

The chain links TRBV9 to TRBJ1-1; 7 nucleotides align to TRBD1. The length of the CDR3 is 14 residues. Germline loops: CDR1 SGDLS, CDR2 YYNGEE. The junction had 4 bases not matched to a gene; V was cut back by 2 bases and J by 3 bases. The CDR3 region has the DNA TGTGCCAGCAGCGTTCAGGGGGAGGACACTGAAGCTTTCTTT. This encodes CASSVQGEDTEAFF.

The V and J genes are TRBV4-1 and TRBJ1-1; D is perhaps TRBD1 (5 bases). The V end was cut by 6 bases, the J end by 3 bases, with 11 bases between. The CDR3 totals 13 residues. Looked up from germline, CDR1 is MGHRA and CDR2 is YSYEKL. CDR3 protein: CASSATADTEAFF. The CDR3 DNA reads TGCGCCAGCAGTGCGACAGCTGACACTGAAGCTTTCTTT.

This sequence joins TRBV6-5 and TRBJ2-3; possible D gene TRBD2, 6 bases. This CDR3 contains 16 residues. V shed 0 bases and J shed 6 bases, with 16 bases lying between them. Looked up from germline, CDR1 is MNHEY and CDR2 is SVGAGI. Here the CDR3 reads CASSYSPVGREDTQYF. The CDR3 bases are TGTGCCAGCAGTTACTCTCCGGTGGGCCGGGAGGATACGCAGTATTTT.

This rearrangement joins TRBV6-5 to TRBJ2-1; D is undetermined. The CDR3 sequence is 16 residues long. Germline values: CDR1 MNHEY, CDR2 SVGAGI. Trimming took 2 bases from V and 5 from J, leaving 16 bases between them. The CDR3 DNA follows: TGTGCCAGCAGTTACCGCAAGAGAACCCCCCACAATGAGCAGTTCTTC. The encoded protein is CASSYRKRTPHNEQFF.

The chain links TRBV16 to TRBJ2-2; no definite D call. This CDR3 is 14 amino acids long. The V end was cut by 0 bases, the J end by 4 bases, with 6 bases between. CDR1 is KGHSY, CDR2 FQNENV, per germline. The CDR3 region is CASSQSAGTGELFF. CDR3 nucleotide sequence: TGTGCCAGCAGCCAATCGGCAGGCACCGGGGAGCTGTTTTTT.

The chain links TRBV15 to TRBJ2-1; TRBD2 matches at 9 bases. Losses at the gene ends were 0 bases for V and 6 bases for J; bases not matched to a gene: 3. The CDR3 contains 15 residues. CDR1 is LNHNV, CDR2 YYDKDF, per germline (reference sequence). This chain's CDR3 is CATSRENSGSNEQFF. The DNA of the CDR3 is TGTGCCACCAGCAGAGAAAATAGCGGGAGCAATGAGCAGTTCTTC.

This clone was recorded only once. The V call is TRBV5-1, the J call TRBJ2-7, with 11 bases lining up with TRBD2. V lost 1 base to trimming and J lost 6 bases; unmatched junction nucleotides: 3. Looked up from germline, CDR1 is SGHRS and CDR2 is YFSETQ. There are 14 residues in the CDR3. The CDR3 DNA reads as TGCGCCAGCAGCTTGACTAGCGGGAGTGGCGAGCAGTACTTC. Translation: CASSLTSGSGEQYF.

V and J are TRBV4-2 and TRBJ1-3, with no clear D. Germline loops: CDR1 LGHNA, CDR2 YNFKEQ. V gave up 1 base and J gave up 0 bases, with 7 bases separating them. The CDR3 totals 15 residues. CDR3 sequence (DNA): TGTGCCAGCAGCCAAGTGGGCAGCTCTGGAAACACCATATATTTT. Residues: CASSQVGSSGNTIYF.

The rearrangement uses TRBV29-1 and TRBJ2-1; possible D gene TRBD2, 6 bases. Germline V CDR1 and CDR2: SQVTM, ANQGSEA. V lost 8 bases and J lost 7, with 21 bases in between. CDR3 length equals 14 residues. Here the CDR3 DNA reads TGCAGCCTCTCCGGGACTCTTTGGGGGAATGAGCAGTTCTTC. Amino acids: CSLSGTLWGNEQFF.

The chain is built from TRBV7-2 and TRBJ2-1; 7 nucleotides align to TRBD2. V shed 2 bases, J shed 5 bases, and the junction held 3 bases outside the gene matches. The CDR3 sequence is 14 residues long. Germline V lookup: CDR1 SGHTA, CDR2 FQGNSA. This chain's CDR3 is CASSLMGGNNEQFF. In nucleotides, the CDR3 is TGTGCCAGCAGCTTAATGGGAGGGAACAATGAGCAGTTCTTC.

The chain employs TRBV11-2 and TRBJ2-3; 7 positions match TRBD2. Losses at the gene ends were 2 bases for V and 1 base for J; bases not matched to a gene: 6. Germline values: CDR1 SGHAT, CDR2 FQNNGV. CDR3 length equals 16 residues. CDR3 residues: CASSLIGGRRTDTQYF. The CDR3 region has the DNA TGTGCCAGCAGCTTAATTGGCGGGAGACGCACAGATACGCAGTATTTT.

The V gene is TRBV28, the J gene TRBJ1-1; a weak D match, TRBD1 (5 bases). V gave up 3 bases and J gave up 6 bases, with 17 bases separating them. Germline CDR1 and CDR2: MDHEN and SYDVKM. This CDR3 spans 15 amino acids. The CDR3 DNA follows: TGTGCCAGCAGTTTGGTGGGGGGGGGAACGGCTGAAGCTTTCTTT. It codes for CASSLVGGGTAEAFF.

This clone was detected a few times. The CDR3 is CASSIWSEETQYF. DNA of the CDR3: TGTGCCAGTAGTATATGGTCAGAAGAGACCCAGTACTTC. V usage is TRBV19 and J usage is TRBJ2-5; D remains ambiguous. The ends were cut back, 2 bases at V and 3 bases at J, with 7 bases in the middle. Per germline, CDR1 LNHDA and CDR2 SQIVND (reference sequence). The CDR3 contains 13 residues.

This rearrangement joins TRBV5-4 to TRBJ2-5; D is perhaps TRBD2 (6 bases). V was cut by 3 bases and J by 5 bases, with 14 bases left in between. The CDR3 covers 14 residues. Per germline, CDR1 SGHNT and CDR2 YYREEE (reference sequence). In DNA form, the CDR3 reads TGTGCCAGCAGCTCGGTGGGGGGAACTGAGACCCAGTACTTC. Translated, it gives CASSSVGGTETQYF.

This chain links TRBV4-1 with TRBJ2-3; D gene uncertain. The CDR3 has 15 residues. Germline lookup yields CDR1 MGHRA and CDR2 YSYEKL. Trimming cost V 6 bases and J 0 bases, with 13 bases left between them. In DNA form, the CDR3 reads TGCGCCAGCAGTCGCGTACCCCCTAGCACAGATACGCAGTATTTT. As protein: CASSRVPPSTDTQYF.

The chain is built from TRBV19 and TRBJ2-7, with D perhaps TRBD1 (6 bases). Germline V gives CDR1 LNHDA, CDR2 SQIVND (reference sequence). CDR3 length equals 15 residues. V lost 6 bases to trimming and J lost 2 bases, with 17 bases between them. The chain's CDR3 is CASSEQGAMTYEQYF. CDR3 bases: TGTGCCAGTAGCGAACAGGGCGCAATGACCTACGAGCAGTACTTC.

The rearrangement links TRBV10-3 to TRBJ2-2; D is possibly TRBD1 (5 bases). CDR3 length equals 16 residues. V was trimmed by 7 bases and J by 2 bases, leaving 17 bases between them. Germline values: CDR1 ENHRY, CDR2 SYGVKD. In nucleotides, the CDR3 is TGTGCCATCACCCGGCGGCAGGGCGTTAACACCGGGGAGCTGTTTTTT. Translated: CAITRRQGVNTGELFF.